This T cell receptor (beta chain) derives from a study of T cells in Graves' hyperthyroidism and ophthalmopathy. Template material for amplifying TCR beta CDR3 regions consisted of RNA transcripts. First-round RT-PCR with HTBI primers amplified the TCR CDR3 region. TCRdb itself ran the multiplex PCR reads through MiXCR, one entry per CDR3 protein. Of some 440,000 distinct CDR3 sequences in the sample, approximately 15% were seen once. Trimming removed 5 bases at V and 8 bases at J, with 12 bases between. CDR1 is SEHNR and CDR2 is FQNEAQ in the germline V gene (reference sequence). The CDR3 is made up of 12 amino acids. This clonotype was detected many times.

The source is a woman aged 18-29 years with Graves' hyperthyroidism. The material sequenced was blood. The gene calls are TRBV7-9 and TRBJ1-2; possibly TRBD1 for D (5 bases). The CDR3 DNA is TGTGCCAGCAGCCCCAGGGAGGGGGGCTACACCTTC. Its translation: CASSPREGGYTF.